One sample yielded the 30 T cell receptor beta chains listed below, sequenced in a study of CD8+ T cells in alopecia areata. Reverse transcription of extracted RNA yielded cDNA, which provided the sequencing template. The data were produced by immunoSEQ multiplex PCR, yet TCRdb's version contains in-frame clones alone and is incomplete. This sample carries approximately 300,000 clones, none of them present only once. Cell sorting was performed on pooled cutaneous lymph node cells with CD4, CD8alpha, NKG2D, NKG2ACE and other markers. Sequenced: CD4+ T cells sorted from a lymph node. The origin of the receptors is a C3H/HeJ mouse with alopecia areata. Strain haplotype at MHC: H2-k.

The table lists this clone with a few counts. Germline and genes here are mouse. The CDR3 extends 4 residues past the end of the read, so its final part is completed from the germline J gene. The V call is TRBV5, the J call TRBJ1-2, with 8 bases fitting TRBD1. Germline CDR1 LGHNA, CDR2 YNLKQL (reference sequence). V lost 0 bases, J lost 0 bases, and 3 bases stayed unmatched. The CDR3 extends over 16 amino acids. CDR3 in amino acids: CASSQEPGGANSDYTF. The sequenced part of the CDR3 DNA is TGTGCCAGCAGCCAAGAGCCAGGGGGCGCAAACTCC.

Only a few counts were recorded for this clone. Germline and genes: mouse. CDR3 DNA (partial): TGCACCTGCAGTGCAGATAGGGGGACTGGGTATGCT. Amino acid sequence: CTCSADRGTGYA. The whole CDR3 sequence is CTCSADRGTGYAEQFF. V gene TRBV1 combines with J gene TRBJ2-1; 9 nucleotides align to TRBD2. The read finishes 4 residues shy of the CDR3 end, and the germline J gene is used to complete it. V shed 0 bases and J 4 bases; nucleotides not matched to a gene: 4. The CDR3 contains 16 residues. CDR1 NSQYPW and CDR2 LRSPGD come from the germline V gene (reference sequence).

On this clone itself: Here the gene names and germline are mouse. The CDR3 end is not reached by the read, which stops 4 residues before it; the germline J gene fills it in. The chain is built from TRBV13-3 and TRBJ1-1, with D possibly TRBD1 on 6 matching bases. Germline V gene lookup returns CDR1 NNHDY and CDR2 SYVADS. Between the trimmed V and J ends, which lost 3 bases and 0 bases, there was a span of 9 bases. CDR3 length: 14 amino acids. The CDR3 loop is CASSGTAANTEVFF. CDR3 DNA (partial): TGTGCCAGCAGTGGGACAGCTGCAAACACA.

This clone is medium-sized. Mouse names are used for the genes. The read comes to an end 4 residues before the CDR3 does, leaving the germline J gene to fill in the end. This chain joins TRBV31 and TRBJ2-5, with TRBD2 matching over 10 bases. The CDR3 covers 15 residues. Germline V CDR1 and CDR2: GKSSPN, SITVG. The CDR3 loop is CAWSPLWGGADTQYF. CDR3 DNA (partial): TGTGCCTGGAGTCCCCTCTGGGGGGGCGCGGAC.

As concerns this clone: Mouse germline and gene names are used. Read data end 4 residues before the CDR3 end; the end is taken from the germline J gene. The chain carries TRBV19 and TRBJ2-1, with 9 positions matching TRBD2. The CDR3 length is 15 residues. J gave up 3 bases and V 2 bases, and 3 bases lay outside the gene matches. Germline V gives CDR1 FNHDT, CDR2 SITEND (reference sequence). The CDR3 here is CASSIGTGTYAEQFF. The sequenced CDR3 bases are TGTGCCAGCAGTATCGGGACTGGGACCTATGCT.

This clone was found a few times. The germline and genes are mouse ones. The CDR3 end is not reached by the read, which stops 4 residues before it; the germline J gene fills it in. The chain uses TRBV5 and TRBJ1-1; D might be TRBD1 (6 bases). Germline V gene lookup returns CDR1 LGHNA and CDR2 YNLKQL (reference sequence). The CDR3 has 13 residues. CDR3 sequence reads: CASSPITGSEVFF. The DNA read from the CDR3 is TGTGCCAGCAGCCCCATCACAGGGTCA.

This clone was counted ten times or more. Gene names refer to mouse genes. The read gets to within 4 residues of the CDR3 end, and the germline J gene fills in the rest. Other DNA sequences in the sample encode the same CDR3. The chain uses TRBV5 and TRBJ2-7; weak D call: TRBD2 (7 bases). V lost 1 base and J 0 bases, leaving 10 bases between the germline ends. This CDR3 spans 15 amino acids. The germline CDR1 and CDR2 sequences are LGHNA and YNLKQL (reference sequence). CDR3 DNA (partial): TGTGCCAGCAGCCAAGTTGGGGGGCGCTCCTAT. It encodes CASSQVGGRSY. The full CDR3 sequence reads CASSQVGGRSYEQYF.

With respect to this clone: Gene and germline names: mouse. The read stops 4 residues short of the end of the CDR3; the missing end is completed from the germline J gene. The chain combines TRBV17 with TRBJ2-5, with 8 bases lining up with TRBD2. The CDR3 loop spans 14 amino acids. The germline V gene encodes CDR1 MNHDT and CDR2 YYDKIL. V lost 5 bases and J lost 1; bases outside the gene matches: 2. The CDR3 sequence: CASSPTGDQDTQYF. The sequenced part of the CDR3 DNA is TGTGCTAGCAGTCCGACTGGGGACCAAGAC.

In regard to this clone: Genes here carry mouse names. Coverage ceases 4 residues before the CDR3 finishes, and the germline J gene fills in the end. The chain links TRBV19 to TRBJ2-7; 10 bases align to TRBD1. Germline CDR1 is FNHDT and CDR2 is SITEND (reference sequence). The CDR3 runs 17 residues. Trimming took 0 bases from V and 2 from J; bases not matched to a gene: 8. This CDR3 is CASSIGIVDRGAYEQYF. The DNA read from the CDR3 is TGTGCCAGCAGTATAGGGATTGTGGACAGGGGGGCCTAT. Complete variable domain (other parts from reference TRBV19 and TRBJ2-7): GGIITQTPKFLIGQEGQKLTLKCQQNFNHDTMYWYRQDSGKGLRLIYYSITENDLQKGDLSEGYDASREKKSSFSLTVTSAQKNEMAVFLCASSIGIVDRGAYEQYFGPGTRLTVL.

A word on this clone: The gene names given are mouse names. With the read ending 3 residues before the CDR3 end, the germline J gene is used to fill in that end. V and J are TRBV13-1 and TRBJ1-6; D is possibly TRBD1 (6 bases). TRBJ1-6 is placed among ORFs of uncertain function. Trimming removed 2 bases from V and 7 bases from J, with 10 bases in between. From germline, CDR1 is NSHNY and CDR2 SYGAGN. The CDR3 spans 14 residues. The part of the CDR3 DNA that was read is TGTGCCAGCAGTGAAGGACAGAAGAATTCGCCC. It codes for CASSEGQKNSP. In full, the CDR3 is CASSEGQKNSPLYF.

This clone was counted a few times. Germline and genes: mouse. The read is 4 residues too short to cover the CDR3 end, so that end is filled in from the germline J gene. The rearrangement joins TRBV13-3 to TRBJ2-2, with 11 nucleotides matching TRBD1. Germline V gene sequence: CDR1 NNHDY, CDR2 SYVADS. The ends lost 4 bases at V and 4 bases at J; junction bases unmatched: 9. The CDR3 contains 17 residues. The CDR3 protein is CASSHIPGTGGTGQLYF. The sequenced CDR3 bases are TGTGCCAGCAGTCACATCCCCGGGACAGGGGGCACCGGG.

A note on this clone: These gene names are mouse names. The DNA ends 4 residues before the CDR3 does, and the rest of the CDR3 is filled in from the germline J gene. This rearrangement joins TRBV13-1 to TRBJ2-2; D call uncertain. CDR1 is NSHNY and CDR2 is SYGAGN in the germline V gene. CDR3 size: 12 residues. V was shortened by 8 bases and J by 0 bases, with 5 bases between the two germline ends. The sequenced part of the CDR3 DNA is TGTGCCAGTAATGCAAACACCGGG. Its translation: CASNANTG. In full, the CDR3 is CASNANTGQLYF.

This clone was recorded a few times. Genes and germline are mouse. The CDR3 end lies 4 residues beyond the end of the read and is filled in from the germline J gene. Other DNA sequences from this sample encode an identical CDR3 as well. The rearrangement uses TRBV13-2 and TRBJ1-2; D unclear. The CDR3 spans 12 residues. Germline V lookup: CDR1 NNHNN, CDR2 SYGAGS (reference sequence). The CDR3 spells CASGDGGSDYTF. The part of the CDR3 DNA that was read is TGTGCCAGCGGTGATGGGGGATCC.

This clone occurred many times. Gene names and germline match the mouse. With the read ending 4 residues before the CDR3 end, the germline J gene is used to fill in that end. The same CDR3 also results from other DNA sequences found in this sample. The chain joins TRBV13-2 to TRBJ2-1, with 10 positions matching TRBD1. CDR3 length equals 14 residues. The germline gives CDR1 NNHNN, CDR2 SYGAGS (reference sequence). Trimming removed 3 bases from V and 3 bases from J; junction bases left unmatched: 0. CDR3 loop: CASGGTGGYAEQFF. The DNA read from the CDR3 is TGTGCCAGCGGTGGGACAGGGGGCTATGCT.

A note on this clone: Genes and germline come from the mouse. From the germline J gene comes the end of the CDR3, since the read stops 4 residues before it. The sample holds other DNA sequences that translate to the same CDR3. This chain uses TRBV5 with TRBJ1-2; 8 bases are shared with TRBD1. V was pared by 4 bases and J by 3 bases, with 4 bases of the junction left unmatched. The CDR3 is 14 residues long. Germline CDR1 LGHNA, CDR2 YNLKQL (reference sequence). The CDR3 protein is CASSPGQGDSDYTF. The sequenced CDR3 bases are TGTGCCAGCAGCCCTGGACAGGGAGACTCC.

On this clone: Gene and germline names: mouse. Read coverage stops 4 residues before the CDR3 terminus; the germline J gene supplies the remainder. The rearrangement uses TRBV13-1 and TRBJ2-3, with D hard to call. V lost 0 bases to trimming and J lost 0 bases, with 8 bases between them. CDR1 NSHNY and CDR2 SYGAGN come from the germline V gene. The CDR3 is 15 amino acids. CDR3 bases read: TGTGCCAGCAGTGATGAGACATCTAGTGCAGAA. As protein: CASSDETSSAE. Given in full, the CDR3 is CASSDETSSAETLYF.

Of note for this clone: Germline and genes here are mouse. Read data end 4 residues before the CDR3 end; the end is taken from the germline J gene. Other DNA sequences from this sample encode an identical CDR3 as well. This chain links TRBV13-3 with TRBJ2-2, with 10 bases fitting TRBD2. CDR3 size: 15 residues. The germline CDR1 and CDR2 sequences are NNHDY and SYVADS. V lost 4 bases and J lost 2; bases outside the gene matches: 2. CDR3 DNA, as far as it was read: TGTGCCAGCAGTCGGACTGGGGGCAACACCGGG. Its protein is CASSRTGGNTG. The complete CDR3 protein is CASSRTGGNTGQLYF.

This clone has more than one count but fewer than ten. Here the gene names and germline are mouse. The CDR3 goes on 4 residues after the read ends, and that part is filled in from the germline J gene. The genes are TRBV13-2 and TRBJ2-1, with unresolved D. The CDR3 is made up of 13 amino acids. With 0 bases removed from V and 6 bases from J, the gap between germline ends came to 7 bases. The germline CDR1 and CDR2 sequences are NNHNN and SYGAGS (reference sequence). CDR3 in amino acids: CASGDEGFAEQFF. Incomplete CDR3 DNA: TGTGCCAGCGGTGATGAGGGTTTTGCT.

This clone was counted a few times. Genes here carry mouse names. The DNA ends 4 residues before the CDR3 does, and the rest of the CDR3 is filled in from the germline J gene. Other DNA sequences within the sample encode an identical CDR3. The J gene is TRBJ2-1, the V gene TRBV13-2; 9 nucleotides match TRBD2. Germline CDR1 is NNHNN and CDR2 is SYGAGS (reference sequence). This CDR3 comprises 15 residues. Trimming cost V 1 base and J 3 bases; bases outside gene matches: 2. The sequenced part of the CDR3 DNA is TGTGCCAGCGGTGATCCTGGGGGGGGCTATGCT. As protein: CASGDPGGGYA. The whole CDR3 reads CASGDPGGGYAEQFF.

As regards this clone: The germline and genes are mouse ones. The read is 4 residues too short to cover the CDR3 end, so that end is filled in from the germline J gene. The chain has TRBV15 and TRBJ1-2, with a possible D match to TRBD1 (6 bases). The CDR3 covers 12 residues. Looked up from germline, CDR1 is SGHND and CDR2 is FRSKSL. V lost 9 bases to trimming and J lost 1 base, with 9 bases between them. The CDR3 DNA, read in part, is TGTGCCAGGGACAGTAAAAACTCC. Protein: CARDSKNS. In full, the CDR3 reads CARDSKNSDYTF.

Turning to this clone: Mouse germline and gene names are used. The CDR3 goes on 4 residues after the read ends, and that part is filled in from the germline J gene. Other DNA sequences in the same sample also yield this CDR3. The V gene is TRBV13-1, the J gene TRBJ2-1; TRBD2 matches at 8 bases. V lost 0 bases and J lost 3; bases outside the gene matches: 2. CDR3 length: 15 amino acids. Germline V CDR1 and CDR2: NSHNY, SYGAGN. The CDR3 here is CASSDAGGSYAEQFF. The sequenced CDR3 bases are TGTGCCAGCAGTGATGCTGGGGGGTCCTATGCT.

In this sample, this clone turned up a few times. The gene names here belong to mouse. The CDR3 spells CASSRNRGQDTQYF. CDR3 DNA (partial): TGTGCTAGCAGTAGGAACAGGGGCCAAGAC. The gene calls are TRBV17 and TRBJ2-5; the match to TRBD1 covers 7 bases. Coverage ceases 4 residues before the CDR3 finishes, and the germline J gene fills in the end. The germline V gene has CDR1 MNHDT and CDR2 YYDKIL. The V segment lost 3 bases and the J segment 2 bases; nucleotides outside the gene matches: 2. The CDR3 has 14 amino acids.

There are a few counts of this clone. Mouse germline and gene names are used. With the read ending 3 residues before the CDR3 end, the germline J gene is used to fill in that end. V is TRBV1 and J is TRBJ1-6; D unresolved. TRBJ1-6 is assigned to the ORF class and has an uncertain function. The germline V gene encodes CDR1 NSQYPW and CDR2 LRSPGD (reference sequence). Trimming cost V 1 base and J 0 bases, with 4 bases left between them. The CDR3 consists of 15 residues. The part of the CDR3 DNA that was read is TGCACCTGCAGTGCAGGTAGTTCCTATAATTCGCCC. As protein: CTCSAGSSYNSP. The full CDR3 is CTCSAGSSYNSPLYF.

With respect to this clone: Mouse germline and gene names are used. The read ends 4 residues early relative to the CDR3; the germline J gene fills the gap. Other nucleotide sequences from this sample produce the same CDR3. J is TRBJ1-2 and V is TRBV19; no reliable D call. Trimming took off 0 bases at V and 0 bases at J, with 6 bases between the two ends. The germline V gene encodes CDR1 FNHDT and CDR2 SITEND (reference sequence). CDR3 length: 14 amino acids. CDR3 in amino acids: CASSIGGANSDYTF. CDR3 bases read: TGTGCCAGCAGTATAGGGGGTGCAAACTCC.

This clone was counted at least ten times. The genes and germline here are from mouse. The observed sequence ends 4 residues before the CDR3 terminus, with the missing tail filled in from the germline J gene. The sample carries other DNA sequences with the same CDR3. The rearrangement uses TRBV1 and TRBJ2-1; TRBD1 matches 9 bases. With V trimmed by 0 bases and J by 4 bases, 1 base remained unmatched. From germline, CDR1 is NSQYPW and CDR2 LRSPGD (reference sequence). The CDR3 has 15 amino acids. Partial CDR3 DNA: TGCACCTGCAGTGCAGAGACAGGGGGGTATGCT. Translating gives CTCSAETGGYA. The CDR3 reads in full as CTCSAETGGYAEQFF.

This clone turned up a few times. Gene labels here are mouse ones. Read data end 4 residues before the CDR3 end; the end is taken from the germline J gene. The chain combines TRBV1 with TRBJ2-2, with 8 bases that match TRBD1. The CDR3 is 16 amino acids. The germline V gene encodes CDR1 NSQYPW and CDR2 LRSPGD (reference sequence). V dropped 0 bases and J dropped 0; count of bases not matched to a gene: 0. CDR3 bases read: TGCACCTGCAGTGCAGAACAGGGGGCAAACACCGGG. Translated: CTCSAEQGANTG. In full, the CDR3 reads CTCSAEQGANTGQLYF. Combining the CDR3 with reference TRBV1 and TRBJ2-2 gives the whole variable domain VTLLEQNPRWRLVPRGQAVNLRCILKNSQYPWMSWYQQDLQKQLQWLFTLRSPGDKEVKSLPGADYLATRVTDTELRLQVANMSQGRTLYCTCSAEQGANTGQLYFGEGSKLTVL.

This clone was seen a few times. Mouse germline and gene names are used. The read ends 4 residues early relative to the CDR3; the germline J gene fills the gap. This CDR3 is also generated by other DNA sequences in the sample. This chain uses TRBV1 with TRBJ2-1; 9 bases align to TRBD1. CDR1 and CDR2 from the germline V gene are NSQYPW and LRSPGD (reference sequence). With V trimmed by 3 bases and J by 1 base, 1 base remained unmatched. The CDR3 consists of 15 residues. Incomplete CDR3 DNA: TGCACCTGCAGTGCGACAGGGGGAAACTATGCT. Its translation: CTCSATGGNYA. The entire CDR3 sequence reads CTCSATGGNYAEQFF.

With regard to this clone: Gene names are mouse gene names. The read comes to an end 4 residues before the CDR3 does, leaving the germline J gene to fill in the end. The identical CDR3 is also encoded by other nucleotide sequences in the sample. The chain recombines TRBV5 with TRBJ2-5, with D possibly TRBD1 on 6 matching bases. CDR1 and CDR2 from the germline V gene are LGHNA and YNLKQL (reference sequence). V shed 0 bases and J shed 2 bases, with 9 bases lying between them. The CDR3 loop spans 15 amino acids. The CDR3 loop is CASSQDRDTQDTQYF. CDR3 DNA, as far as it was read: TGTGCCAGCAGCCAAGATCGGGACACCCAAGAC.

Comment on this clone: This may stem from a read error, because a much larger clone lies one nucleotide away. Mouse gene names and germline throughout. The read ends 4 residues before the CDR3 terminus; that terminus is restored from the germline J gene. Other DNA sequences from this sample encode an identical CDR3 as well. The chain uses TRBV5 and TRBJ2-2; D call uncertain. The V end was cut by 3 bases, the J end by 5 bases, with 4 bases between. This CDR3 has 12 amino acids. The germline V gene encodes CDR1 LGHNA and CDR2 YNLKQL (reference sequence). CDR3 protein: CASSQGTGQLYF. CDR3 DNA, as far as it was read: TGTGCCAGCAGCCAGGGGACCGGG.

As to this clone: Each gene name is a mouse one. Sequencing ends 4 residues short of the CDR3 end; the germline J gene provides the rest. The rearrangement uses TRBV13-2 and TRBJ2-1, with D possibly TRBD2 on 6 matching bases. Trimming pared 3 bases from V and 3 bases from J, leaving 10 bases between. The germline gives CDR1 NNHNN, CDR2 SYGAGS (reference sequence). The CDR3 covers 14 residues. The sequenced part of the CDR3 DNA is TGTGCCAGCGGTGGGGGGACTTTCTATGCT. Its translation: CASGGGTFYA. The CDR3 in its entirety is CASGGGTFYAEQFF.